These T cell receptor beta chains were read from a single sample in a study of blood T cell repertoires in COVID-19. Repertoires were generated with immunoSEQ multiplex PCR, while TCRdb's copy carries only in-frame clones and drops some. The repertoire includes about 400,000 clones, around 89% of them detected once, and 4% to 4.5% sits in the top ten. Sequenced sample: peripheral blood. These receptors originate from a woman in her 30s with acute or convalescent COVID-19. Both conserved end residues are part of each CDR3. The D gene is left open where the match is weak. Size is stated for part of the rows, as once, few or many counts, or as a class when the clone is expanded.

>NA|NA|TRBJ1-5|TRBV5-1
TGCGCCAGCAGCTTGGTTTTTTCGTCTAAAAGCCAGCCCCAGCATTTT
CASSLVFSSKSQPQHF
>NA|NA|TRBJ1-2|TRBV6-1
TGTGCCAGCAGTGAAGTAGTGGACAGAGCCTACACCTTC
CASSEVVDRAYTF
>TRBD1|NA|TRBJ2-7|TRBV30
TGTGCCTGTGGGCCAGGGGGCGATTACGAGCAGTACTTC
CACGPGGDYEQYF
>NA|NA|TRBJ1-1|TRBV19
TGTGCCAGTAGTATAGACAGACAGAACACTGAAGCTTTCTTT
CASSIDRQNTEAFF
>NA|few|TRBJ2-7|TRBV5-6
TGTGCCAGCAGCCGGCAGGGCAGGAGCGAGCAGTACTTC
CASSRQGRSEQYF
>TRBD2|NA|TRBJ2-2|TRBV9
TGTGCCAGCAGCGCCCCGTGGGGGGGGTCCGCCGGGGAGCTGTTTTTT
CASSAPWGGSAGELFF
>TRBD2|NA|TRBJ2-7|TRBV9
TGTGCCAGCAGCGTAGGACTAGCGGGCTACGAGCAGTACTTC
CASSVGLAGYEQYF
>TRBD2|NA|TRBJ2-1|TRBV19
TGTGCCAGTAGTATTCTGCTAACTAGCGGGGGGGCAAACAATGAGCAGTTCTTC
CASSILLTSGGANNEQFF
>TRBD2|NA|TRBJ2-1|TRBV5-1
TGCGCCAGCAGCTTGGCCGCGGGGGGGACCCTGCTCCCGTACAATGAGCAGTTCTTC
CASSLAAGGTLLPYNEQFF
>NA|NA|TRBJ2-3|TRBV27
TGTGCCAGCAGTTTTGATAAGTGGGGGGGCATTCATACGCAGTATTTT
CASSFDKWGGIHTQYF
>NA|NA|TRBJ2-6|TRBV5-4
TGTGCCAGCAGCCCGCTTTCAGGGGCCATCTCTGGGGCCAACGTCCTGACTTTC
CASSPLSGAISGANVLTF
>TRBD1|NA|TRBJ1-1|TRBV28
TGTGCCAGCAGGGACAGGCCGAACACTGAAGCTTTCTTT
CASRDRPNTEAFF
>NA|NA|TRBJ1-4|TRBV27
TGTGCCAGCAGTCCGACTAGGAAGGAAAAACTGTTTTTT
CASSPTRKEKLFF
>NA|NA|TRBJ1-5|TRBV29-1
TGCAGCGTTGCACAGGACAATCAGCCCCAGCATTTT
CSVAQDNQPQHF
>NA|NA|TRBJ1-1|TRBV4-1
TGCGCCAGCAGCCAAGATACGGACACTGAAGCTTTCTTT
CASSQDTDTEAFF
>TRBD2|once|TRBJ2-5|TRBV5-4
TGTGCCAGCAGCCGTAGCGGGGGGGCGGGGGAGACCCAGTACTTC
CASSRSGGAGETQYF
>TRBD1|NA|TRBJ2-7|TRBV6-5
TGTGCCAGCAGCTGGGGCAGGGGGCTCTACGAGCAGTACTTC
CASSWGRGLYEQYF
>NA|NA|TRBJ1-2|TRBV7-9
TGTGCCAGCAGCTTCTCAGACAAGAATGGCTACACCTTC
CASSFSDKNGYTF
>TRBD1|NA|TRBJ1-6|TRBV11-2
TGTGCCAGCAGCTTGGGACAGTGGGACTATAATTCACCCCTCCACTTT
CASSLGQWDYNSPLHF
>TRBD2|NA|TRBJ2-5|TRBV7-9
TGTGCCAGCTTCTCAATAGGGACTAGCGGGGGGGCTGCTTTGGAGACCCAGTACTTC
CASFSIGTSGGAALETQYF
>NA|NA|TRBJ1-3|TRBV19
TGTGCCAGTAGCGGACAGCACTCTGGAAACACCATATATTTT
CASSGQHSGNTIYF